These T cell receptor beta chains were read from a single sample in a study of T cells after somatic rescue of genetic block. The protocol was immunoSEQ multiplex PCR, while the TCRdb copy is restricted to in-frame clones and leaves out a portion. The repertoire holds under 150,000 clones, with just over 90% as singletons. The sequenced sample was peripheral blood mononuclear cells (PBMCs). The receptors stem from a woman aged 18 to 35. CDR3s include the opening cysteine and the closing phenylalanine or tryptophan. Fields, in order: V gene, clone size, D gene, J gene, CDR3 DNA, CDR3 protein. A D gene is named only where the DNA matches it firmly. A row's size may be missing; if present it is once, few, many or a size class.

>TRBV27|-|TRBD2|TRBJ2-1
TGTGCCAGCAGTTCAACTAGCGGAGGTGAGCAGTTCTTC
CASSSTSGGEQFF
>TRBV30|-|-|TRBJ1-1
TGTGCCTGGAGTGTTGGACAGCCAGCCGCTGAAGCTTTCTTT
CAWSVGQPAAEAFF
>TRBV7-2|-|-|TRBJ1-5
TGTGCCAGCAGCTTAGATAATGGGAATCAGCCCCAGCATTTT
CASSLDNGNQPQHF
>TRBV9|-|-|TRBJ2-1
TGTGCCAGCAGCGTCGGCCCCTTAGGGGCAAGCTCCTACAATGAGCAGTTCTTC
CASSVGPLGASSYNEQFF
>TRBV10-2|-|-|TRBJ1-1
TGCGCCAGCACGTCTTCCGGGCTGAACACTGAAGCTTTCTTT
CASTSSGLNTEAFF
>TRBV9|-|-|TRBJ2-1
TGTGCCAGCAGCGTAGCGTATGAGCAGTTCTTC
CASSVAYEQFF
>TRBV11-2|-|TRBD2|TRBJ2-3
TGTGCCAGCAGCTTAGATCTCCGGCGGGGGGGCACAGATACGCAGTATTTT
CASSLDLRRGGTDTQYF
>TRBV13|-|TRBD1|TRBJ2-1
TGTGCCAGCAGCCCGACAGGGTTTGGGAATGAGCAGTTCTTC
CASSPTGFGNEQFF
>TRBV7-6|-|-|TRBJ2-5
TGTGCCAGCAGCTTAGGAAGTATCTGGGAGACCCAGTACTTC
CASSLGSIWETQYF
>TRBV5-1|-|-|TRBJ1-6
TGCGCCAGCAGCTTGGTTGCAGGGGCGAGGGATTCACCCCTCCACTTT
CASSLVAGARDSPLHF
>TRBV6-5|-|-|TRBJ1-4
TGTGCCAGCAGTTTACAGGGATCTAATGAAAAACTGTTTTTT
CASSLQGSNEKLFF
>TRBV6-5|-|-|TRBJ2-2
TGTGCCAGCAGTTACTACGGACCGCCCGGGGAGCTGTTTTTT
CASSYYGPPGELFF
>TRBV30|few|-|TRBJ1-1
TGTGCCTGGAGTCCGGACCCGAACACTGAAGCTTTCTTT
CAWSPDPNTEAFF
>TRBV11-2|-|TRBD1|TRBJ2-2
TGTGCCAGCAGCTTAGAGGGGGACAGGGGGAAAACCGGGGAGCTGTTTTTT
CASSLEGDRGKTGELFF
>TRBV18|-|-|TRBJ1-2
TGTGCCAGCTCTCCGGGGTCTAACTATGGCTACACCTTC
CASSPGSNYGYTF
>TRBV11-3|-|TRBD2|TRBJ2-7
TGTGCCAGCAGCCCCGTTAGCGGGGACTCCTACGAGCAGTACTTC
CASSPVSGDSYEQYF
>TRBV7-9|-|-|TRBJ1-5
TGTGCCAGCAGCCTTGACAGGTTCAATCAGCCCCAGCATTTT
CASSLDRFNQPQHF
>TRBV30|-|-|TRBJ2-7
TGTGCCTGGAGTCTCAACAGAGCCTACGAGCAGTACTTC
CAWSLNRAYEQYF
>TRBV5-4|once|-|TRBJ2-7
TGTGCCAGCAGCTTGGGAGGCAGTAACGCCTACGAGCAGTACTTC
CASSLGGSNAYEQYF
>TRBV6-1|once|-|TRBJ2-3
TGTGCCAGCAGGGCGACAGAGACTAGCACAGATACGCAGTATTTT
CASRATETSTDTQYF
>TRBV27|-|-|TRBJ1-3
TGTGCCAGCAGTTTAGGGGGCAGGGCTGGAAACACCATATATTTT
CASSLGGRAGNTIYF
>TRBV5-1|-|-|TRBJ1-1
TGCGCCAGCAGCTTGACGGGACAGAACACTGAAGCTTTCTTT
CASSLTGQNTEAFF
>TRBV19|-|-|TRBJ2-2
TGTGCCAGTCAGGGGAACACCGGGGAGCTGTTTTTT
CASQGNTGELFF
>TRBV7-8|once|TRBD1|TRBJ1-2
TGTGCCAGCAGCGAAGGGACAGGGATCTATGGCTACACCTTC
CASSEGTGIYGYTF
>TRBV4-2|-|TRBD1|TRBJ2-2
TGTGCCAGCAGCCCCACCGGGGGACAGGGGGCCGGGGAGCTGTTTTTT
CASSPTGGQGAGELFF
>TRBV11-2|-|-|TRBJ1-1
TGTGCCAGCAGCCTATTAACTGAAGCTTTCTTT
CASSLLTEAFF
>TRBV7-2|-|TRBD1|TRBJ1-3
TGTGCCAGCAGCCCCCAGGGGGGTACAGGAAACACCATATATTTT
CASSPQGGTGNTIYF
>TRBV4-2|few|-|TRBJ1-3
TGTGCCAGCAGCCAAGAGTGGACACGATCTGGAAACACCATATATTTT
CASSQEWTRSGNTIYF
>TRBV7-9|-|TRBD1|TRBJ1-5
TGTGCCAGCAGCTCGGGACAGGGAGGACGTCAGCCCCAGCATTTT
CASSSGQGGRQPQHF
>TRBV19|-|-|TRBJ1-5
TGTGCCAGCACCGACAGAACAAATCAGCCCCAGCATTTT
CASTDRTNQPQHF